Here is one TCR beta chain with its context. The sample is drawn from a study of radiation and T cells in renal cell carcinoma. Assay used: immunoSEQ multiplex PCR; TCRdb lists only in-frame clones, some missing. Among roughly 120,000 clones listed, approximately 82% were seen once. Time point reported: baseline pretreatment blood. The treatment here: 15 Gy SBRT to primary tumor, nephrectomy 4 weeks later. The V and J ends lost 2 bases and 5 bases, in that order; junction bases with no gene match: 3. This CDR3 is 15 amino acids long. Germline CDR1 reads MNHNS; CDR2 reads SASEGT. The TCR was taken from a woman in her sixties with renal cell carcinoma. Sample: blood, taken from a patient whose treatment included radiotherapy and nephrectomy. The chain employs TRBV6-1 and TRBJ2-2; 9 bases line up with TRBD1. CDR3 sequence (DNA): TGTGCCAGCAGTGAATTTGGACAGGGGACCGGGGAGCTGTTTTTT. Translation gives CASSEFGQGTGELFF.